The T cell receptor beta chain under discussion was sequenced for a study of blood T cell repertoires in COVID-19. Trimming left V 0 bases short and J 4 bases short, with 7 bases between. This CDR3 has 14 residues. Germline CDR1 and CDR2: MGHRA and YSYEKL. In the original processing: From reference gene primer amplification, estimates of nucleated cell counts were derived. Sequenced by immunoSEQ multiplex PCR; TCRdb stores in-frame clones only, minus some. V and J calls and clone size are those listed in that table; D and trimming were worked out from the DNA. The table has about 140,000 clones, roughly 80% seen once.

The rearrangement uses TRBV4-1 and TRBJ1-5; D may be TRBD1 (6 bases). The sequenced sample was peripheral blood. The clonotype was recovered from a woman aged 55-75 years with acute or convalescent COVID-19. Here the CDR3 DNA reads TGCGCCAGCAGCCAAGATGGACAGAATCAGCCCCAGCATTTT. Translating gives CASSQDGQNQPQHF.